The text below deals with one T cell receptor beta chain. In the authors' workflow: Counts of nucleated cells, estimated from reference gene primer amplification, were obtained. Using immunoSEQ multiplex PCR, the repertoire was profiled, and TCRdb retains in-frame clones only, with some absent. V and J calls and clone size are copied from that table; D and trimming were computed from the DNA. The data contain 350,000 to 550,000 clones, 85% to 90% of them seen just once; the ten biggest clones take up 1% to 1.3%. The sample originates from a study of blood T cell repertoires in COVID-19. At the level of the study: COVID-19 samples, acute and convalescent, were from the United States, Italy and Spain.

V shed 2 bases and J shed 8 bases, with 22 bases lying between them. The CDR3 consists of 16 residues. The germline gives CDR1 SGHDT, CDR2 YYEEEE. Cohorts were based on clinical histories the participants reported. The clonotype comes from a young man who had recovered from COVID-19. This rearrangement joins TRBV5-6 to TRBJ1-2; D is ambiguous. Sequencing was carried out using PBMCs or T cells enriched from blood (not recorded which). In DNA, the CDR3 is TGTGCCAGCAGCTTTGCTGGTTTTCGGGTTCCGGAAGGCTACACCTTC. Translated, it gives CASSFAGFRVPEGYTF.